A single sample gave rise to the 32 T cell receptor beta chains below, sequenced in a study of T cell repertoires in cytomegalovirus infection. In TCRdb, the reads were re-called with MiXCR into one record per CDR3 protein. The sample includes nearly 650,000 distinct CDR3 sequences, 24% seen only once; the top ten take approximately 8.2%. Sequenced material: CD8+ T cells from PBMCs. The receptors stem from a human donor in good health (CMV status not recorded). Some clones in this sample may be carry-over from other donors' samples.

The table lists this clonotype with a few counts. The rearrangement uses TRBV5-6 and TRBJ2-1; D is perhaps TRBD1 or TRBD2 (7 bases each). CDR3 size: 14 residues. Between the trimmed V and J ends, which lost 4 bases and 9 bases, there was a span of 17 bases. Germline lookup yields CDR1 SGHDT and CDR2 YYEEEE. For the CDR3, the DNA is TGTGCCAGCAGCCGGGGGGACAGCCTTGTTGAGCAGTTCTTC. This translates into CASSRGDSLVEQFF.

DNA for the CDR3: TGTGCCAGCAGTGAACCCCTAGGAAAAGGGACTGAAGCTTTCTTT. Protein product: CASSEPLGKGTEAFF. V and J are TRBV6-1 and TRBJ1-1; no clear D gene. The V and J ends lost 2 bases and 5 bases respectively, with 15 bases between them. This CDR3 contains 15 residues. Germline CDR1 reads MNHNS; CDR2 reads SASEGT.

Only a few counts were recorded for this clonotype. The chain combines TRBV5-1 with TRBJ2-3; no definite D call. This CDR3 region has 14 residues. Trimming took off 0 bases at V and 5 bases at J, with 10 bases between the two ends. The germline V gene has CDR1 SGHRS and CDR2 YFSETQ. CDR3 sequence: CASSLEGSEDTQYF. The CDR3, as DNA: TGCGCCAGCAGCTTGGAAGGGTCAGAAGATACGCAGTATTTT.

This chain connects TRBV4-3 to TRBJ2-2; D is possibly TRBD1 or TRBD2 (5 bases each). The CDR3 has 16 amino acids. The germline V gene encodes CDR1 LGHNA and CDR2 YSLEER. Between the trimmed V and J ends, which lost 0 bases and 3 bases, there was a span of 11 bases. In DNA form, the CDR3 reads TGCGCCAGCAGCCAAGAAGACGGGGCGCACACCGGGGAGCTGTTTTTT. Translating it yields CASSQEDGAHTGELFF.

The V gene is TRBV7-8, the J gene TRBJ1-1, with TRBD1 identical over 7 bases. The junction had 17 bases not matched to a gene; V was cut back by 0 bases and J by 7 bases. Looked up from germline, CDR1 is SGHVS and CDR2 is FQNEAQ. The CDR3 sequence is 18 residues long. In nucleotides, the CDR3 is TGTGCCAGCAGCTTAGCCCCGACAGGGACGGGGCGAGAGGATGAAGCTTTCTTT. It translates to CASSLAPTGTGREDEAFF.

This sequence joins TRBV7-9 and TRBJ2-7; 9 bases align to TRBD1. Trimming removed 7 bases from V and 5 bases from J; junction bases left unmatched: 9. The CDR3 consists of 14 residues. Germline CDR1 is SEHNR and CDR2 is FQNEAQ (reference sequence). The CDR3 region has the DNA TGTGCCAGCAACCACCGGGACAGGGCCCACGAGCAGTACTTC. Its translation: CASNHRDRAHEQYF.

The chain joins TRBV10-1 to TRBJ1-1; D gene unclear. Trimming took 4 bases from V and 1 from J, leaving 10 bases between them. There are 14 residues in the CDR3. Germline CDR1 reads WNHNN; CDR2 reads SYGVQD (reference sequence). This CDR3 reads CASSASRANTEAFF. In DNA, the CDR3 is TGCGCCAGCAGTGCCTCCCGGGCGAACACTGAAGCTTTCTTT.

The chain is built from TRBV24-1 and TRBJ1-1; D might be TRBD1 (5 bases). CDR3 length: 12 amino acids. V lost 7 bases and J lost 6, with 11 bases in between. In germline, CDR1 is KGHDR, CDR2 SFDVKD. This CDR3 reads CATSMTEPEAFF. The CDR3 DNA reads TGTGCCACCAGCATGACAGAACCTGAAGCTTTCTTT.

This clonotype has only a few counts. For the CDR3, the DNA is TGTGCCAGCAGTTACCGGGGGACTCGACCCCACAATGAGCAGTTCTTC. It is translated as CASSYRGTRPHNEQFF. The chain links TRBV6-2 or TRBV6-3 to TRBJ2-1, with D maybe TRBD2 (6 bases). CDR3 length: 16 residues. The germline CDR1 and CDR2 sequences are MNHEY and SVGEGT. The V gene lost 2 bases and the J gene lost 5 bases, with 16 bases spanning the gap.

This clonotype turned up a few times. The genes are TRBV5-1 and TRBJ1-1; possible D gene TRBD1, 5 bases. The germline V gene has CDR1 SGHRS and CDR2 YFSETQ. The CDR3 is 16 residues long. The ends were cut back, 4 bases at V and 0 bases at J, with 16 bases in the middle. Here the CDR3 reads CASSPSAGTLNTEAFF. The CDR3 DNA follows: TGCGCCAGCAGCCCTTCAGCAGGGACGTTGAACACTGAAGCTTTCTTT.

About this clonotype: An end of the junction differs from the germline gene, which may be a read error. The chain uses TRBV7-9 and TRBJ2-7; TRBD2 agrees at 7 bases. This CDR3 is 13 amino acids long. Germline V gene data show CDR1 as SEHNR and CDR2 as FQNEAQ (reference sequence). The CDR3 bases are TGTTCCAGCACCCGGACTAGGTCCCACGAGCAGTACTTC. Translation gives CSSTRTRSHEQYF.

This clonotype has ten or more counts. The CDR3, as DNA: TGTGCCAGCAGCCCCGGCTACACAGATACGCAGTATTTT. Its protein is CASSPGYTDTQYF. This chain uses TRBV7-8 with TRBJ2-3, with D unresolved. With 5 bases removed from V and 2 bases from J, the gap between germline ends came to 8 bases. CDR1 is SGHVS, CDR2 FQNEAQ, per germline. The CDR3 runs 13 residues. Complete variable domain (other parts from reference TRBV7-8 and TRBJ2-3): GAGVSQSPRYKVAKRGQDVALRCDPISGHVSLFWYQQALGQGPEFLTYFQNEAQLDKSGLPSDRFFAERPEGSVSTLKIQRTQQEDSAVYLCASSPGYTDTQYFGPGTRLTVL.

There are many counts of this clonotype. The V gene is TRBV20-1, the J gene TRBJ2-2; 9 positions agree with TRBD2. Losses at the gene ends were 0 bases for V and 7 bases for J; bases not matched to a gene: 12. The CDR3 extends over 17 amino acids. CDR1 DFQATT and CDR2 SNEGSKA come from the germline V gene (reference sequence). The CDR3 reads CSARDFSGGGASGELFF. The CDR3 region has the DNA TGCAGTGCTAGAGATTTCAGTGGCGGGGGGGCAAGCGGGGAGCTGTTTTTT.

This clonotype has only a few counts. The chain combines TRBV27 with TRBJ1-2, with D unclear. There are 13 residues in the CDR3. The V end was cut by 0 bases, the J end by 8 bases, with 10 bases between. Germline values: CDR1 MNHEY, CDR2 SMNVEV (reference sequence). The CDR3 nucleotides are TGTGCCAGCAGTTTATCACTGGGCAACGGCTACACCTTC. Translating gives CASSLSLGNGYTF.

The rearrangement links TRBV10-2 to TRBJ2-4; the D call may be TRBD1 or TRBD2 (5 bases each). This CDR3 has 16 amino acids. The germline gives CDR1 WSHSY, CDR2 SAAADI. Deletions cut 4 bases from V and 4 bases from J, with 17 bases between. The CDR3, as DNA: TGCGCCAGCAGTGCGACAGCCTGGGGACCAAAAAACATTCAGTACTTC. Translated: CASSATAWGPKNIQYF.

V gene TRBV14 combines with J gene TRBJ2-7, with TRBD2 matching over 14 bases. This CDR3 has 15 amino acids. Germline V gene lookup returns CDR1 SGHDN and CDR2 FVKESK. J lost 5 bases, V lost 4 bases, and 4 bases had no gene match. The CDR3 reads CASSLRTSGGNEQYF. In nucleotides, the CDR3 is TGTGCCAGCAGCCTTCGGACTAGCGGGGGGAACGAGCAGTACTTC. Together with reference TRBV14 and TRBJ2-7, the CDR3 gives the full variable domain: EAGVTQFPSHSVIEKGQTVTLRCDPISGHDNLYWYRRVMGKEIKFLLHFVKESKQDESGMPNNRFLAERTGGTYSTLKVQPAELEDSGVYFCASSLRTSGGNEQYFGPGTRLTVT.

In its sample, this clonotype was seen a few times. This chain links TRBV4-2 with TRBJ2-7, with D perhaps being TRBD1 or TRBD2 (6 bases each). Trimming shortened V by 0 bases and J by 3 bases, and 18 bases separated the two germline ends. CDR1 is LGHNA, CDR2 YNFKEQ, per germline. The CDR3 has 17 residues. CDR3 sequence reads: CASSQEGGGGFVYEQYF. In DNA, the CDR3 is TGTGCCAGCAGCCAAGAAGGTGGAGGGGGGTTTGTCTACGAGCAGTACTTC.

CDR3 nucleotide sequence: TGTGCCAGCAGTTACTTCTCAGGGGGCGTCGGGACCCAGTACTTC. It encodes CASSYFSGGVGTQYF. The rearrangement uses TRBV6-5 and TRBJ2-5; 8 bases map to TRBD1. CDR1 is MNHEY and CDR2 is SVGAGI in the germline V gene. The V and J ends lost 1 base and 7 bases, in that order; junction bases with no gene match: 8. The CDR3 runs 15 residues.

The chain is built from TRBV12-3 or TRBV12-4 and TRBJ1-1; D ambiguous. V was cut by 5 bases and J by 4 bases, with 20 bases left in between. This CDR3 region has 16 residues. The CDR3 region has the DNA TGTGCCAGCAGTCCCTCCTCGAGACCTGGGGTCACTGAAGCTTTCTTT. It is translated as CASSPSSRPGVTEAFF.

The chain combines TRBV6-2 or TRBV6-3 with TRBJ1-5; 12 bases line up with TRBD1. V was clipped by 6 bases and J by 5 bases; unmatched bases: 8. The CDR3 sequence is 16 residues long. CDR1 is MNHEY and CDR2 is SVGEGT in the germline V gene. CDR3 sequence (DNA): TGTGCCAGCAGACCGACCGGGACAGGGGGCGATCAGCCCCAGCATTTT. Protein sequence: CASRPTGTGGDQPQHF.

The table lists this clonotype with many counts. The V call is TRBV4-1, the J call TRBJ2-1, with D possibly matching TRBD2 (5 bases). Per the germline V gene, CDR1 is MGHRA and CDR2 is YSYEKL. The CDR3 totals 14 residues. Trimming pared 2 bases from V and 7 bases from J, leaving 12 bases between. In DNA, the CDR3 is TGCGCCAGCAGCCAAACCCAAACGGGGAATGAGCAGTTCTTC. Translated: CASSQTQTGNEQFF.

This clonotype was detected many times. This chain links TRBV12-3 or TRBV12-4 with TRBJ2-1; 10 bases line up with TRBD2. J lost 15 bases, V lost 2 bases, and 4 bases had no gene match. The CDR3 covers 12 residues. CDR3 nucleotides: TGTGCCAGCAGTTTAATTGGGACTAGCGCGTTCTTC. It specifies CASSLIGTSAFF.

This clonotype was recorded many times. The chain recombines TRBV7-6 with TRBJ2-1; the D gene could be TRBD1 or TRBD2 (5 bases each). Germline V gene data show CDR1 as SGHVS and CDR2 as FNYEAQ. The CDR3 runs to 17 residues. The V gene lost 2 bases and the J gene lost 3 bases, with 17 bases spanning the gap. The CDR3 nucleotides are TGTGCCAGCAGCTTAAGGATCGGGGTGGGGGTCTACAATGAGCAGTTCTTC. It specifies CASSLRIGVGVYNEQFF.

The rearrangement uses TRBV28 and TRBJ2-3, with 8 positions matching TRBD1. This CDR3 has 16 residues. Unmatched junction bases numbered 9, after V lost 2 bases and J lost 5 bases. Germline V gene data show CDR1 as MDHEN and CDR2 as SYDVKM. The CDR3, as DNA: TGTGCCAGCAGTTTAGGGGCAGGGGGCTTGAGAGATACGCAGTATTTT. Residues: CASSLGAGGLRDTQYF.

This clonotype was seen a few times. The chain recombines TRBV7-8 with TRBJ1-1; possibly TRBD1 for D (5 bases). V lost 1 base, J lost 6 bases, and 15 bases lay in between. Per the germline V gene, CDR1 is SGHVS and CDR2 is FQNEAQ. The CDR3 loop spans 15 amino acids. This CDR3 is CASSLEGPGGAEAFF. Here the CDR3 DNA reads TGTGCCAGCAGCTTAGAGGGTCCGGGGGGGGCTGAAGCTTTCTTT. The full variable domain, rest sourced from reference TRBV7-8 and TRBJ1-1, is GAGVSQSPRYKVAKRGQDVALRCDPISGHVSLFWYQQALGQGPEFLTYFQNEAQLDKSGLPSDRFFAERPEGSVSTLKIQRTQQEDSAVYLCASSLEGPGGAEAFFGQGTRLTVV.

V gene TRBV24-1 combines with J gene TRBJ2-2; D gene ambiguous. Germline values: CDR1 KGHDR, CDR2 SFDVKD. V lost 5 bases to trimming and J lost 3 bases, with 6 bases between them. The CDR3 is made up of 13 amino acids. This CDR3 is CATSGAHTGELFF. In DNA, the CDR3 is TGTGCCACCAGTGGGGCCCACACCGGGGAGCTGTTTTTT.

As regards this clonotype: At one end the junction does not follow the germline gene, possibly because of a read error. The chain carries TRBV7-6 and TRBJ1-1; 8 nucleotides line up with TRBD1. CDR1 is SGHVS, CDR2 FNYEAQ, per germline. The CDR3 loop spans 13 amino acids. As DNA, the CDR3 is TGTGTCAGCAGCCTTGACAGGGGATCTGAAGCTTTCTTT. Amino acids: CVSSLDRGSEAFF.

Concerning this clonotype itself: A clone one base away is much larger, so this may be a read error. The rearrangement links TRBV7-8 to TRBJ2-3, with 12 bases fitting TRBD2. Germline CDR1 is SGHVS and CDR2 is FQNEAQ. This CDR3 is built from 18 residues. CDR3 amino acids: CVSRMGLAGGRDTDTQYF. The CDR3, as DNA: TGTGTCAGCAGAATGGGGCTAGCGGGGGGGCGGGACACAGATACGCAGTATTTT.

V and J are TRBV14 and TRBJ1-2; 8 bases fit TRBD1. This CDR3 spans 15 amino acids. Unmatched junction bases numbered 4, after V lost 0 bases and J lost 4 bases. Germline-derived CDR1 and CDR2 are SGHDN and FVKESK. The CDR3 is CASSQDNRGTYGYTF. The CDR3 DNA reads TGTGCCAGCAGCCAAGATAACAGGGGGACCTATGGCTACACCTTC.

CDR3 DNA sequence: TGTGCCAGCAGTTACCTAGCGGGGGGGCATGATGAGCAGTTCTTC. Its protein is CASSYLAGGHDEQFF. This chain connects TRBV6-2 or TRBV6-3 to TRBJ2-1, with 12 bases identical to TRBD2. Germline trimming cut 2 bases from V and 8 bases from J; bases unmatched to any gene: 4. The CDR3 spans 15 residues. In germline, CDR1 is MNHEY, CDR2 SVGEGT.

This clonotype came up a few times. In DNA, the CDR3 is TGCAGTGCTAGAGATCCAGGGGGCACATCCTACGAGCAGTACGTC. This translates into CSARDPGGTSYEQYV. The chain joins TRBV20-1 to TRBJ2-7; 8 nucleotides match TRBD1. The CDR3 sequence is 15 residues long. Germline V lookup: CDR1 DFQATT, CDR2 SNEGSKA (reference sequence). The trim removed 0 bases at V and 1 base at J, leaving 5 bases unmatched.

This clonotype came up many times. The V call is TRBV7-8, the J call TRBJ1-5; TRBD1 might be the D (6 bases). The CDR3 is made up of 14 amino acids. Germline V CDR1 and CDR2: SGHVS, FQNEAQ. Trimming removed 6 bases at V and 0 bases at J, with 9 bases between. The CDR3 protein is CASRRGGSNQPQHF. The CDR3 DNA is TGTGCCAGCAGGCGAGGGGGTAGCAATCAGCCCCAGCATTTT.